These T cell receptor beta chains were read from a single sample in a study of identical twins. MiXCR was run by TCRdb on the 5' RACE reads, yielding one entry per CDR3 protein. The data contain around 340,000 distinct CDR3 sequences, roughly 9% of them singletons. The sample was naive T cells sorted from blood. Receptors originate from a woman aged 50 to 65 in good health. The CDR3 runs from the conserved cysteine through the conserved F or W. A D gene is named only where the DNA matches it firmly. Not every row has a clone size; where given, it reads once, few, many or a size class.

size: .; D: .; V: TRBV6-2/TRBV6-3; J: TRBJ1-1; DNA: TGTGCCAGCAGTTACGTACAGGGTGAAGCTTTCTTT; CDR3: CASSYVQGEAFF
size: few; D: .; V: TRBV9; J: TRBJ2-7; DNA: TGTGCCAGCAGCGTAGCGTCTAGCGTTGGCGAGCAGTACTTC; CDR3: CASSVASSVGEQYF
size: .; D: .; V: TRBV7-9; J: TRBJ2-7; DNA: TGTGCCAGCAGCCAGCCCTGGGGGGCGAGGAACGAGCAGTACTTC; CDR3: CASSQPWGARNEQYF
size: .; D: .; V: TRBV5-1; J: TRBJ2-3; DNA: TGCGCCAGCAGCCTTTTGAACACAGATACGCAGTATTTT; CDR3: CASSLLNTDTQYF
size: .; D: .; V: TRBV19; J: TRBJ1-4; DNA: TGTGCCAGTAGTTACAAGGGGCTGGCGAATGAAAAACTGTTTTTT; CDR3: CASSYKGLANEKLFF
size: many; D: TRBD2; V: TRBV29-1; J: TRBJ2-1; DNA: TGCAGCGTTGGGACTAGCGGGAGAGTCAATGAGCAGTTCTTC; CDR3: CSVGTSGRVNEQFF
size: .; D: .; V: TRBV5-1; J: TRBJ1-2; DNA: TGCGCCAGCAGCTTGGATCATGCCGCTGGCAGGGGCTATGGCTACACCTTC; CDR3: CASSLDHAAGRGYGYTF
size: many; D: .; V: TRBV20-1; J: TRBJ1-1; DNA: TGCAGTGTTCGGCCCGACAGGAACACTGAAGCTTTCTTT; CDR3: CSVRPDRNTEAFF
size: many; D: TRBD1; V: TRBV12-3/TRBV12-4; J: TRBJ2-7; DNA: TGTGCCAGCAGTTTTGGACAGGGTCGTCTCAGGGAGCAGTACTTC; CDR3: CASSFGQGRLREQYF
size: few; D: TRBD2; V: TRBV5-1; J: TRBJ2-4; DNA: TGCGCCAGCAGCTTGGCTCCTTTAGCGGGAGTCGGGGCCAAAAACATTCAGTACTTC; CDR3: CASSLAPLAGVGAKNIQYF
size: .; D: .; V: TRBV6-5; J: TRBJ2-4; DNA: TGTGCCAGCAGCCACGGGCGGACACTTGGGAACATTCAGTACTTC; CDR3: CASSHGRTLGNIQYF
size: .; D: TRBD2; V: TRBV4-1; J: TRBJ2-2; DNA: TGCGCCAGCAGCCAAGATAGAAGTAGCGGGAGGGTCACCGGGGAGCTGTTTTTT; CDR3: CASSQDRSSGRVTGELFF
size: many; D: .; V: TRBV12-3/TRBV12-4; J: TRBJ2-5; DNA: TGTGCCAGCAGCCCACTTTCGGGGACCCAGTACTTC; CDR3: CASSPLSGTQYF
size: .; D: TRBD1; V: TRBV10-3; J: TRBJ2-5; DNA: TGTGCCATCCGGACAGGGGGCGAAGAGACCCAGTACTTC; CDR3: CAIRTGGEETQYF
size: few; D: TRBD2; V: TRBV12-3/TRBV12-4; J: TRBJ2-1; DNA: TGTGCCAGCAGTTTAACTGCTAGCGGGAGAAATGAGCAGTTCTTC; CDR3: CASSLTASGRNEQFF
size: .; D: TRBD2; V: TRBV12-3/TRBV12-4; J: TRBJ2-1; DNA: TGTGCCAGCAGCTACAGGGTTTCTGGACTAGCGGGGCCCTCCTACAATGAGCAGTTCTTC; CDR3: CASSYRVSGLAGPSYNEQFF
size: many; D: TRBD2; V: TRBV12-3/TRBV12-4; J: TRBJ2-5; DNA: TGTGCCAGCAGTTTAGGTCTGGGACTAGCGGAAGAGACCCAGTACTTC; CDR3: CASSLGLGLAEETQYF
size: many; D: .; V: TRBV12-3/TRBV12-4; J: TRBJ2-1; DNA: TGTGCCAGCAGTCTCTACCACAGTGGGCCCAATGAGCAGTTCTTC; CDR3: CASSLYHSGPNEQFF
size: .; D: TRBD2; V: TRBV3-1; J: TRBJ2-1; DNA: TGTGCCAGCAGCGCACTAGCGGGAGGGCGCGTGTGGGAGCAGTTCTTC; CDR3: CASSALAGGRVWEQFF
size: many; D: .; V: TRBV15; J: TRBJ2-1; DNA: TGTGCCACCAGCAGAGCCCGACATCAGGTTAATGAGCAGTTCTTC; CDR3: CATSRARHQVNEQFF
size: few; D: .; V: TRBV3-1; J: TRBJ1-1; DNA: TGTGCCAGCAGCTCAAGAGGACCGGGCCACACTGAAGCTTTCTTT; CDR3: CASSSRGPGHTEAFF
size: .; D: .; V: TRBV6-6; J: TRBJ2-1; DNA: TGTGCCAGCAGAGCAAACGAGGGGAATGAGCAGTTCTTC; CDR3: CASRANEGNEQFF
size: .; D: TRBD2; V: TRBV12-3/TRBV12-4; J: TRBJ2-3; DNA: TGTGCCAGCAGCCTCCAAGGCGGGAGGGCCGCAGATACGCAGTATTTT; CDR3: CASSLQGGRAADTQYF
size: many; D: TRBD2; V: TRBV4-1; J: TRBJ2-3; DNA: TGCGCCAGCAGCCAGGTTAGCGGGAGAAAGTCAGATACGCAGTATTTT; CDR3: CASSQVSGRKSDTQYF
size: many; D: TRBD1; V: TRBV15; J: TRBJ1-2; DNA: TGTGCCACCAGCAGAGATTCTCTGGACAGGGCCTATGGCTACACCTTC; CDR3: CATSRDSLDRAYGYTF
size: many; D: .; V: TRBV7-9; J: TRBJ1-5; DNA: TGTGCCAGCAGCAAGGGCAGGGTGGTTAGCAATCAGCCCCAGCATTTT; CDR3: CASSKGRVVSNQPQHF
size: .; D: .; V: TRBV14; J: TRBJ1-2; DNA: TGTGCCAGCAGCCCGGGACCTAGCCCCTATGGCTACACCTTC; CDR3: CASSPGPSPYGYTF
size: .; D: .; V: TRBV11-2; J: TRBJ2-3; DNA: TGTGCCAGCAGCTACCGGGACATATCCCTCACAGATACGCAGTATTTT; CDR3: CASSYRDISLTDTQYF
size: many; D: .; V: TRBV5-1; J: TRBJ1-1; DNA: TGCGCCAGCAGCTTGGACAGCGAAGCTTTCTTT; CDR3: CASSLDSEAFF
size: many; D: TRBD2; V: TRBV7-3; J: TRBJ2-1; DNA: TGTGCCAGCAGCCCCAGGACTAGTCCCTACAATGAGCAGTTCTTC; CDR3: CASSPRTSPYNEQFF
size: few; D: .; V: TRBV29-1; J: TRBJ2-3; DNA: TGCAGCTCCGGTGGCGGCAGCACAGATACGCAGTATTTT; CDR3: CSSGGGSTDTQYF
size: many; D: .; V: TRBV5-1; J: TRBJ2-1; DNA: TGCGCCAGCAGCTTGGATGGGGCTAGCTTTATACCCGAGCCTGAGCAGTTCTTC; CDR3: CASSLDGASFIPEPEQFF
size: few; D: .; V: TRBV5-6; J: TRBJ1-1; DNA: TGTGCCAGCAGCCCTGGCTCAGGGAACGCTTTCTTT; CDR3: CASSPGSGNAFF
size: .; D: TRBD2; V: TRBV5-1; J: TRBJ2-7; DNA: TGCGCCAGCAGCTTGGGACTAGCTAAGAACGAGCAGTACTTC; CDR3: CASSLGLAKNEQYF
size: few; D: .; V: TRBV11-3; J: TRBJ2-5; DNA: TGTGCCAGCAGCTTAGATTCCCGGGGAACCCAGTACTTC; CDR3: CASSLDSRGTQYF
size: many; D: .; V: TRBV6-5; J: TRBJ2-1; DNA: TGTGCCAGCAGGAGGGACGCGAACAATGAGCAGTTCTTC; CDR3: CASRRDANNEQFF
size: few; D: TRBD1; V: TRBV20-1; J: TRBJ2-7; DNA: TGCAGTGCTAGGGTCGGGACAGGGAGCGAGCAGTACTTC; CDR3: CSARVGTGSEQYF
size: few; D: .; V: TRBV27; J: TRBJ2-5; DNA: TGTGCCAGCAGTAGTGGGACCCCCCTGGAGACCCAGTACTTC; CDR3: CASSSGTPLETQYF
size: few; D: TRBD1; V: TRBV6-1; J: TRBJ1-5; DNA: TGTGCCAGCAGTGCGGTGGACAGGGGCAATCAGCCCCAGCATTTT; CDR3: CASSAVDRGNQPQHF
size: few; D: .; V: TRBV29-1; J: TRBJ2-6; DNA: TGCAGCGTTGAAGTTTTCGCGGGCGGGGCCAACGTCCTGACTTTC; CDR3: CSVEVFAGGANVLTF
size: .; D: .; V: TRBV12-3/TRBV12-4; J: TRBJ2-1; DNA: TGTGCCAGCAGGATTTCCTTGGGTAAGGCTAGAGTTCAGTTCTTC; CDR3: CASRISLGKARVQFF
size: few; D: TRBD2; V: TRBV20-1; J: TRBJ2-1; DNA: TGCAGTGCTAGAATCGGGACTAGCCGAGTCAATGAGCAGTTCTTC; CDR3: CSARIGTSRVNEQFF
size: few; D: .; V: TRBV20-1; J: TRBJ2-1; DNA: TGCAGTGCTAGTTTCGGACTCCGGGGCTCCTACAATGAGCAGTTCTTC; CDR3: CSASFGLRGSYNEQFF
size: .; D: .; V: TRBV7-8; J: TRBJ2-3; DNA: TGTGCCAGCAGCTTAGAGACACAAGATACGCAGTATTTT; CDR3: CASSLETQDTQYF
size: .; D: .; V: TRBV2; J: TRBJ2-3; DNA: TGTGCCAGCAGTGTTAAGACAGATACGCAGTATTTT; CDR3: CASSVKTDTQYF
size: .; D: .; V: TRBV7-2; J: TRBJ1-2; DNA: TGTGCCAGCAGCCCACGGGGGGGCGCCGAAGGCTACACCTTC; CDR3: CASSPRGGAEGYTF
size: .; D: TRBD1; V: TRBV7-9; J: TRBJ2-1; DNA: TGTGCCAGCAGCACACAGGGGATCCTGCGTTCGGATGAGCAGTTCTTC; CDR3: CASSTQGILRSDEQFF
size: .; D: TRBD2; V: TRBV7-9; J: TRBJ2-7; DNA: TGTGCCAGCAGCCCACCGGGACTAGCGGGAGTGGGGGCCTCCTACGAGCAGTACTTC; CDR3: CASSPPGLAGVGASYEQYF
size: .; D: .; V: TRBV5-1; J: TRBJ2-3; DNA: TGCGCCAGCGGGGGTCAGGAACTGGCCCCTGTTTTT; CDR3: CASGGQELAPVF
size: .; D: TRBD2; V: TRBV7-3; J: TRBJ2-1; DNA: TGTGCCAGCAGCCCCCGACTAGCACGGAATGTGAATGAGCAGTTCTTC; CDR3: CASSPRLARNVNEQFF
size: .; D: .; V: TRBV10-2; J: TRBJ2-5; DNA: TGCGCCAGCGCTCTGATTCAGGGTCGGGAGACCCAGTACTTC; CDR3: CASALIQGRETQYF
size: few; D: .; V: TRBV29-1; J: TRBJ1-1; DNA: TGCAGCGTTGCTCCAATGAACACTGAAGCTTTCTTT; CDR3: CSVAPMNTEAFF
size: few; D: .; V: TRBV3-1; J: TRBJ2-5; DNA: TGTGCCAGCAGCCAGCCGGGACGTGGGGAGACCCAGTACTTC; CDR3: CASSQPGRGETQYF